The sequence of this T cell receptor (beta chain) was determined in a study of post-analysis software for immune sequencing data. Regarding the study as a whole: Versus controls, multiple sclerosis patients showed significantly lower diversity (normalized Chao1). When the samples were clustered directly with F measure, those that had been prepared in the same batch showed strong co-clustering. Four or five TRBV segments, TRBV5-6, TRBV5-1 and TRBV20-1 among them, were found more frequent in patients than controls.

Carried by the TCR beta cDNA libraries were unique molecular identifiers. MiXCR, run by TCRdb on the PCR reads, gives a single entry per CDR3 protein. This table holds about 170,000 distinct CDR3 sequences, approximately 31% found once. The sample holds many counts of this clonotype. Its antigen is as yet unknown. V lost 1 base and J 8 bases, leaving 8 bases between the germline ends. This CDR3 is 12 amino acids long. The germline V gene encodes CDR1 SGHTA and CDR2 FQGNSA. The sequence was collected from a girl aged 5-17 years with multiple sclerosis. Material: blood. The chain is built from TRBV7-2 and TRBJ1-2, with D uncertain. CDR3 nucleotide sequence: TGTGCCAGCAGCTTAGAAGGATCGGGCTACACCTTC. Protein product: CASSLEGSGYTF. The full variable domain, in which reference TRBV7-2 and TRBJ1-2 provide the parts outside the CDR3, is GAGVSQSPSNKVTEKGKDVELRCDPISGHTALYWYRQSLGQGLEFLIYFQGNSAPDKSGLPSDRFSAERTGGSVSTLTIQRTQQEDSAVYLCASSLEGSGYTFGSGTRLTVV.